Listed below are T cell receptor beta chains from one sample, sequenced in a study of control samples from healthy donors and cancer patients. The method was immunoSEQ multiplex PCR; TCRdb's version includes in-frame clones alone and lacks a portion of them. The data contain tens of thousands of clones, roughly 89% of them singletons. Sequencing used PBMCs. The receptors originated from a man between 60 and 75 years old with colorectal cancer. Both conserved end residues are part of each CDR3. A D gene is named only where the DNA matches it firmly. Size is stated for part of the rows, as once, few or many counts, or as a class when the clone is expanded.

CASSLGTGFDNSPLHF TGTGCCAGCAGCTTGGGGACAGGGTTTGATAATTCACCCCTCCACTTT TRBJ1-6 TRBV5-6 few TRBD1
CASSHLDIFPPYEQYF TGCGCCAGCAGCCACCTCGACATTTTCCCTCCCTACGAGCAGTACTTC TRBJ2-7 TRBV4-1 NA NA
CASSGLDTQYF TGTGCCAGCAGCGGGCTAGATACGCAGTATTTT TRBJ2-3 TRBV5-4 NA NA
CASSGLLNQPQHF TGTGCCAGTAGTGGGTTGCTGAATCAGCCCCAGCATTTT TRBJ1-5 TRBV19 NA NA
CASSPGTGREKLFF TGTGCCAGCAGCCCCGGGACAGGGAGGGAAAAACTGTTTTTT TRBJ1-4 TRBV7-9 NA TRBD1
CASSPDTNTGELFF TGTGCCAGCAGCCCCGACACGAACACCGGGGAGCTGTTTTTT TRBJ2-2 TRBV11-3 NA NA
CASSLVDNQPQHF TGTGCCAGCAGCTTAGTCGATAATCAGCCCCAGCATTTT TRBJ1-5 TRBV7-6 NA NA
CASNRVVNEQFF TGTGCCAGCAATCGGGTCGTGAATGAGCAGTTCTTC TRBJ2-1 TRBV2 NA NA
CASDTRTEAFF TGTGCCAGCGATACTAGGACTGAAGCTTTCTTT TRBJ1-1 TRBV2 NA NA
CASSPGRQPTDTQYF TGTGCCAGTAGCCCGGGGAGGCAACCCACAGATACGCAGTATTTT TRBJ2-3 TRBV19 NA NA
CASSPGGVETQYF TGTGCCAGCAGCCCAGGGGGGGTAGAGACCCAGTACTTC TRBJ2-5 TRBV6-5 NA NA
CASSLQGRGGSNQPQHF TGTGCCAGCAGCTTGCAAGGTAGGGGCGGGAGCAATCAGCCCCAGCATTTT TRBJ1-5 TRBV5-8 once NA
CASSLYQISSEQFF TGTGCCAGCAGCTTATACCAGATATCTAGTGAGCAGTTCTTC TRBJ2-1 TRBV7-9 NA NA
CASSLTLGLAGLIAKNIQYF TGTGCCAGCAGCCTAACACTTGGACTAGCGGGGCTAATAGCCAAAAACATTCAGTACTTC TRBJ2-4 TRBV7-3 NA TRBD2
CASSLARTQGRSFSYEQYF TGCGCCAGCAGCTTGGCCAGGACACAGGGGCGAAGCTTCTCCTACGAGCAGTACTTC TRBJ2-7 TRBV5-1 NA TRBD1
CASSVQGMNSPLHF TGTGCCAGCAGTGTCCAGGGCATGAATTCACCCCTCCACTTT TRBJ1-6 TRBV6-4 once NA
CASSPGLAFEQYF TGTGCCAGCAGCCCGGGTTTGGCGTTCGAGCAGTACTTC TRBJ2-7 TRBV7-2 NA NA
CASSLGGGLMNTEAFF TGCGCCAGCAGCTTGGGCGGGGGGCTGATGAACACTGAAGCTTTCTTT TRBJ1-1 TRBV5-1 NA NA
CASSPPEGAGGYTF TGTGCCAGCTCACCACCGGAGGGGGCTGGTGGCTACACCTTC TRBJ1-2 TRBV18 NA TRBD1
CASSGATPISYNEQFF TGTGCCAGCAGCGGTGCCACTCCCATCTCCTACAATGAGCAGTTCTTC TRBJ2-1 TRBV28 NA NA
CASSYDRATYGYTF TGTGCCAGCAGTTACGACAGGGCGACCTATGGCTACACCTTC TRBJ1-2 TRBV6-6 NA TRBD1
CASSSRGSFEELFF TGTGCCAGCAGTTCGCGGGGGTCTTTTGAGGAGCTGTTTTTT TRBJ2-2 TRBV6-5 NA TRBD2
CASSVGAGINEQYF TGTGCCAGCAGCGTAGGGGCAGGGATCAACGAGCAGTACTTC TRBJ2-7 TRBV9 NA NA
CASSLGQVGNEQFF TGCGCCAGCAGTCTAGGTCAGGTTGGCAATGAGCAGTTCTTC TRBJ2-1 TRBV5-1 NA NA
CASSVPENTEAFF TGTGCCAGCAGTGTCCCAGAAAACACTGAAGCTTTCTTT TRBJ1-1 TRBV2 once NA
CSVEGDRVTGELFF TGCAGCGTTGAGGGGGACAGGGTCACCGGGGAGCTGTTTTTT TRBJ2-2 TRBV29-1 NA TRBD1
CASSYSLAVGIEQYF TGTGCCAGCAGTTACTCGTTAGCAGTTGGCATCGAGCAGTACTTC TRBJ2-7 TRBV6-6 NA NA
CASSRPGQSNTEAFF TGTGCCAGCAGTCGCCCAGGACAGTCGAACACTGAAGCTTTCTTT TRBJ1-1 TRBV2 NA NA
CASSSLLRGEAFF TGTGCCAGCAGCTCCCTACTCAGGGGAGAAGCTTTCTTT TRBJ1-1 TRBV2 NA NA
CASSLVAGELFF TGTGCCAGCAGCTTAGTAGCGGGGGAACTGTTTTTT TRBJ1-4 TRBV11-2 NA NA
CASSYSIRETRGNYGYTF TGTGCCAGCAGTTACTCGATACGCGAGACACGGGGGAACTATGGCTACACCTTC TRBJ1-2 TRBV6-2/TRBV6-3 once NA
CASSFADQNIQYF TGTGCCAGCAGTTTTGCTGACCAAAACATTCAGTACTTC TRBJ2-4 TRBV27 few NA
CASSRAGTPYEQYF TGTGCCAGCAGTCGGGCCGGGACTCCCTACGAGCAGTACTTC TRBJ2-7 TRBV6-5 NA NA
CASSQVAGLNTEAFF TGTGCCAGCAGCCAAGTGGCCGGGTTGAACACTGAAGCTTTCTTT TRBJ1-1 TRBV7-3 NA NA
CASSPGLAGTDTQYF TGTGCCAGCTCCCCCGGACTAGCGGGGACAGATACGCAGTATTTT TRBJ2-3 TRBV18 once TRBD2
CASSFRGQATNEKLFF TGTGCCAGCAGTTTCCGGGGACAGGCAACTAATGAAAAACTGTTTTTT TRBJ1-4 TRBV28 few TRBD1
CASSPQVGGGNYEQYF TGTGCCAGCTCACCACAAGTGGGTGGCGGGAACTACGAGCAGTACTTC TRBJ2-7 TRBV18 NA NA
CSVEGGGHEQYF TGCAGCGTTGAAGGTGGCGGCCACGAGCAGTACTTC TRBJ2-7 TRBV29-1 NA NA
CASSNRGGLYNEQFF TGTGCCAGCAGTAATCGGGGGGGCCTGTACAATGAGCAGTTCTTC TRBJ2-1 TRBV6-5 NA TRBD2
CASSCGQGKSNTIYF TGCGCCAGCAGCTGCGGACAGGGCAAGTCAAACACCATATATTTT TRBJ1-3 TRBV11-3 NA TRBD1
CASSLDPRYNEQFF TGTGCCAGCAGCTTAGATCCCCGGTACAATGAGCAGTTCTTC TRBJ2-1 TRBV11-3 NA NA
CASSQVGLAGGPETQYF TGTGCCAGCAGCCAAGTCGGGCTAGCGGGGGGGCCTGAGACCCAGTACTTC TRBJ2-5 TRBV3-1/TRBV3-2 NA TRBD2
CASRLGGGAYTQYF TGTGCCAGCCGTCTAGGTGGGGGGGCCTATACGCAGTATTTT TRBJ2-3 TRBV6-5 once NA
CASSYGRDYNSPLHF TGTGCCAGCAGTTACGGCAGGGATTATAATTCACCCCTCCACTTT TRBJ1-6 TRBV6-5 NA NA
CASSLLAGGNNEQFF TGTGCCAGCAGCTTACTAGCGGGGGGAAACAATGAGCAGTTCTTC TRBJ2-1 TRBV7-2 NA TRBD2
CASSEKIDRDYGYTF TGTGCCAGCAGTGAGAAAATAGACAGGGACTATGGCTACACCTTC TRBJ1-2 TRBV6-1 NA TRBD1
CASSQPAQGASFF TGCGCCAGCAGCCAACCCGCACAGGGGGCGTCTTTCTTT TRBJ1-1 TRBV4-1 NA TRBD1
CASSFANMDEQYF TGTGCCAGCAGTTTTGCCAACATGGACGAGCAGTACTTC TRBJ2-7 TRBV28 NA NA
CASRGTTNTGELFF TGTGCCAGCAGGGGGACAACGAACACCGGGGAGCTGTTTTTT TRBJ2-2 TRBV28 NA NA
CASSLSGDRTDTQYF TGTGCCAGCAGTCTCTCTGGGGACCGCACAGATACGCAGTATTTT TRBJ2-3 TRBV7-3 NA NA
CASGDDRKTQYF TGTGCCAGCGGGGACGACCGTAAGACCCAGTACTTC TRBJ2-5 TRBV2 NA NA
CAWSDRTGRGGSTDTQYF TGTGCCTGGAGTGACCGGACAGGACGCGGGGGTAGCACAGATACGCAGTATTTT TRBJ2-3 TRBV30 NA NA
CASSRGTLQPQHF TGTGCCAGCAGTAGGGGGACACTTCAGCCCCAGCATTTT TRBJ1-5 TRBV12-3/TRBV12-4 few NA